Described below is a single T cell receptor beta chain sequence and its context. These data belong to a study of blood T cell repertoires in COVID-19. Study-wide background: Donors in the United States, Italy and Spain gave samples during acute or convalescent COVID-19. T cells, B-cell-depleted T cells, or PBMCs supplied cDNA or gDNA.

Original handling: Quantification of nucleated cells was approximated via reference gene primer amplification. Profiling relied on immunoSEQ multiplex PCR, and the TCRdb table lists in-frame clones only, not all of them. V, J and clone size derive from that table, while D and trimming were established from the DNA sequence. This sample yields around 700,000 clones, of which just under 90% are seen a single time; 0.2% to 0.3% belongs to the top ten. This sequence originates from a woman between 18 and 29 years old with acute or convalescent COVID-19. What was sequenced was peripheral blood.

This CDR3 reads CASSLENRVAFF. The CDR3 nucleotides are TGTGCCAGCAGCTTGGAAAACAGGGTAGCTTTCTTT. J is TRBJ1-1 and V is TRBV5-6; TRBD1 is a possible D gene (6 bases). The V and J ends lost 0 bases and 10 bases respectively, with 10 bases between them. Per germline, CDR1 SGHDT and CDR2 YYEEEE. The CDR3 totals 12 residues.